What follows are 18 T cell receptor beta chains derived from one specimen sequenced in a study of T cells in Graves' hyperthyroidism and ophthalmopathy. TCR beta CDR3 regions were amplified from RNA transcripts. The study used the HTBI primer set for a first-round RT-PCR of the TCR CDR3. TCRdb processed the multiplex PCR reads anew with MiXCR; each CDR3 protein has one entry. Of around 240,000 distinct CDR3 sequences listed, more than 12% are singletons. The material sequenced was blood. The source of these receptors is a woman aged 40 to 50 with Graves' hyperthyroidism that later progressed to Graves' ophthalmopathy.

Ten or more counts support this clonotype. V gene TRBV2 combines with J gene TRBJ1-5, with D perhaps TRBD1 (6 bases). The germline V gene has CDR1 SNHLY and CDR2 FYNNEI. The length of the CDR3 is 11 residues. The CDR3 is CATGLDQPQHF. CDR3 coding DNA: TGTGCAACAGGGTTGGATCAGCCCCAGCATTTT.

This clonotype was counted at least ten times. The V call is TRBV5-1, the J call TRBJ2-5; TRBD2 matches 8 bases. The CDR3 covers 14 residues. The J segment lost 2 bases and the V segment lost 5 bases, leaving 5 bases of the junction unmatched. Germline CDR1 and CDR2: SGHRS and YFSETQ. CDR3 amino acids: CASRGSGSQETQYF. The CDR3 region has the DNA TGCGCCAGCAGAGGAAGCGGGAGTCAAGAGACCCAGTACTTC.

This clonotype was counted at least ten times. CDR3 amino acids: CASSYGGGVSSYEQYF. The CDR3 nucleotides are TGTGCCAGCAGTTACGGGGGGGGTGTATCTTCCTACGAGCAGTACTTC. The chain employs TRBV6-1 and TRBJ2-7; the match to TRBD2 covers 8 bases. The CDR3 consists of 16 residues. Germline V gene data show CDR1 as MNHNS and CDR2 as SASEGT. V lost 5 bases and J lost 1; bases outside the gene matches: 10.

CDR3 amino acids: CASSPWGADQPQHF. CDR3 DNA sequence: TGTGCCAGCAGCCCATGGGGGGCGGATCAGCCCCAGCATTTT. This rearrangement joins TRBV12-3 or TRBV12-4 to TRBJ1-5, with D possibly being TRBD1 (6 bases). Trimming stripped 6 bases from V and 5 bases from J, with 14 bases between. The length of the CDR3 is 14 residues.

This clonotype came up many times. This rearrangement joins TRBV18 to TRBJ1-5; D is unresolved. The CDR3 is made up of 15 amino acids. Trimming stripped 1 base from V and 4 bases from J, with 11 bases between. Germline lookup yields CDR1 KGHSH and CDR2 LQKENI. The CDR3 DNA sequence: TGTGCCAGCTCACCACAGGGAGGGTGGAATCAGCCCCAGCATTTT. It codes for CASSPQGGWNQPQHF.

The table lists this clonotype with many counts. The J gene is TRBJ1-2, the V gene TRBV28, with D unclear. V lost 4 bases to trimming and J lost 1 base, with 13 bases between them. There are 15 residues in the CDR3. Germline V gene sequence: CDR1 MDHEN, CDR2 SYDVKM. For the CDR3, the DNA is TGTGCCAGCAGTTCCAACCTTTGGGGTAACTATGGCTACACCTTC. It codes for CASSSNLWGNYGYTF.

Many counts were recorded for this clonotype. The chain links TRBV7-9 to TRBJ2-7; no definite D call. The CDR3 has 13 residues. Germline V gene lookup returns CDR1 SEHNR and CDR2 FQNEAQ (reference sequence). V was shortened by 1 base and J by 7 bases, with 11 bases between the two germline ends. CDR3: CASSLVNSPEQYF. Here the CDR3 DNA reads TGTGCCAGCAGCTTAGTGAATTCACCTGAGCAGTACTTC.

This clonotype appeared many times. V usage is TRBV28 and J usage is TRBJ2-7; TRBD2 matches at 10 bases. Germline V gene sequence: CDR1 MDHEN, CDR2 SYDVKM. This CDR3 is 16 amino acids long. The V gene end was trimmed by 2 bases and the J gene end by 3 bases; junction bases not matched to a gene: 7. CDR3 DNA sequence: TGTGCCAGCAGTTTAAGGGGACTAGCGAGAAGCTACGAGCAGTACTTC. Amino acid sequence: CASSLRGLARSYEQYF.

The sample holds many counts of this clonotype. V gene TRBV6-1 combines with J gene TRBJ2-7; the D is unclear. V dropped 6 bases and J dropped 4 bases, with 7 bases sitting between them. CDR3 length: 11 residues. Per germline, CDR1 MNHNS and CDR2 SASEGT. This CDR3 reads CASRDGYEQYF. CDR3 nucleotides: TGTGCCAGCAGGGACGGATACGAGCAGTACTTC.

This clonotype appeared many times. The CDR3 DNA sequence: TGTGCCAGCAGTGAAATCAGGGTCTCCTCCTACGAGCAGTACTTC. Protein sequence: CASSEIRVSSYEQYF. The chain uses TRBV2 and TRBJ2-7; D perhaps matches TRBD1 (5 bases). The CDR3 covers 15 residues. Germline V gene lookup returns CDR1 SNHLY and CDR2 FYNNEI. The V end was cut by 2 bases, the J end by 0 bases, with 11 bases between.

This clonotype appeared a few times. The V call is TRBV6-5, the J call TRBJ2-5; D is uncertain. Trimming removed 2 bases from V and 1 base from J, with 8 bases in between. The length of the CDR3 is 14 residues. Germline values: CDR1 MNHEY, CDR2 SVGAGI. The CDR3 nucleotides read TGTGCCAGCAGTTACAGGCCAGGCCAAGAGACCCAGTACTTC. Protein: CASSYRPGQETQYF.

This clonotype has ten or more counts. The J gene is TRBJ2-7, the V gene TRBV29-1, with 12 bases matching TRBD1. J lost 4 bases, V lost 7 bases, and 8 bases had no gene match. Germline CDR1 reads SQVTM; CDR2 reads ANQGSEA. The CDR3 has 14 residues. The CDR3 DNA is TGCAGCGGGGGGATGGGACAGGGGGCGTACGAGCAGTACTTC. Its translation: CSGGMGQGAYEQYF.

This clonotype came up many times. The V gene is TRBV20-1, the J gene TRBJ1-2; 9 positions match TRBD1. The CDR3 extends over 12 amino acids. Trimming at V came to 6 bases and at J to 5 bases, leaving 4 bases not matched to a gene. Germline V gene data show CDR1 as DFQATT and CDR2 as SNEGSKA (reference sequence). CDR3 DNA: TGCAGTGCCACGGGACAGGGATATGGCTACACCTTC. It specifies CSATGQGYGYTF.

This clonotype was counted many times. A read error may account for a junction end that differs from germline. This chain uses TRBV15 with TRBJ2-7; D assignment may be TRBD1 or TRBD2 (5 bases each). The CDR3 extends over 15 amino acids. Germline CDR1 LNHNV, CDR2 YYDKDF (reference sequence). The CDR3 nucleotides are TGTGCCACCAGCAGAGACCGGGGCTTCTCCCACGAGCAGTACTTC. It specifies CATSRDRGFSHEQYF.

This clonotype was picked up many times. The chain joins TRBV28 to TRBJ1-1; unclear D gene. Germline V CDR1 and CDR2: MDHEN, SYDVKM. The CDR3 has 11 residues. V gave up 3 bases and J gave up 8 bases, with 7 bases separating them. DNA of the CDR3: TGTGCCAGCAGTTTCGGAGAGGAAGCTTTCTTT. This sequence encodes CASSFGEEAFF.

This rearrangement joins TRBV5-1 to TRBJ2-1; 8 positions agree with TRBD1. The germline V gene encodes CDR1 SGHRS and CDR2 YFSETQ. The CDR3 has 15 amino acids. With V trimmed by 3 bases and J by 1 base, 3 bases remained unmatched. The CDR3 protein is CASSWTGSSYNEQFF. CDR3 DNA: TGCGCCAGCAGCTGGACAGGGTCGTCCTACAATGAGCAGTTCTTC.

This clonotype was counted ten times or more. The chain combines TRBV28 with TRBJ1-3, with D tentatively TRBD1 (6 bases). The CDR3 loop spans 15 amino acids. Trimming cost V 2 bases and J 3 bases, with 11 bases left between them. CDR1 MDHEN and CDR2 SYDVKM come from the germline V gene. CDR3 sequence reads: CASSLTGGLGNTIYF. The CDR3, as DNA: TGTGCCAGCAGTTTAACCGGGGGGCTTGGAAACACCATATATTTT.

This clonotype was seen repeatedly, ten times or more. The CDR3 sequence is CAISESLADRGREQFF. CDR3 nucleotide sequence: TGTGCCATCAGTGAGTCACTAGCGGACAGGGGTAGGGAGCAGTTCTTC. The V gene is TRBV10-3, the J gene TRBJ2-1, with D perhaps matching TRBD1 (9 bases). The germline V gene encodes CDR1 ENHRY and CDR2 SYGVKD. The CDR3 is made up of 16 amino acids. Trimming left V 0 bases short and J 10 bases short, with 19 bases between.